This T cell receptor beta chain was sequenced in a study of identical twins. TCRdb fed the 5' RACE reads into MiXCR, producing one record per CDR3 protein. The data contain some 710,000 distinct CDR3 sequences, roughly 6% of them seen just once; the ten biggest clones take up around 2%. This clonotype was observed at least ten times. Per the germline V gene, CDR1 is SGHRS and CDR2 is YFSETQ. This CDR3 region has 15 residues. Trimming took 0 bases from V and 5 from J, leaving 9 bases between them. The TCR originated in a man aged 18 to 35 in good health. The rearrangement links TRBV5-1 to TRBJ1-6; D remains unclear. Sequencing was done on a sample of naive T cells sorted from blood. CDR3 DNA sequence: TGCGCCAGCAGCTTGGCCGCCGGCGATAATTCACCCCTCCACTTT. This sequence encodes CASSLAAGDNSPLHF.